One and the same sample provided the 8 T cell receptor beta chains below, sequenced in a study of blood T cell repertoires in COVID-19. Data came from immunoSEQ multiplex PCR; TCRdb stores just in-frame clones and leaves some out. There are about 72,000 clones in the sample; 75% to 90% occur only once, and around a sixth lies in the top ten. The sample consisted of peripheral blood. The receptors come from a woman older than 75 with acute or convalescent COVID-19.

The gene calls are TRBV6-5 and TRBJ2-1; perhaps TRBD2 as D (6 bases). V was trimmed by 5 bases and J by 8 bases, leaving 16 bases between them. Germline CDR1 is MNHEY and CDR2 is SVGAGI. CDR3 length equals 14 residues. CDR3 coding DNA: TGTGCCAGCAGTACTTCTGGGACTTCTTATGAGCAGTTCTTC. Protein product: CASSTSGTSYEQFF.

The V and J genes are TRBV18 and TRBJ2-3; 9 bases line up with TRBD2. Trimming at V came to 3 bases and at J to 0 bases, leaving 1 base not matched to a gene. The germline V gene has CDR1 KGHSH and CDR2 LQKENI. This CDR3 is built from 15 residues. The CDR3 DNA reads TGTGCCAGCTCACCGACTAGCGGTAGCACAGATACGCAGTATTTT. Translated: CASSPTSGSTDTQYF.

The V gene is TRBV30, the J gene TRBJ2-2; tentatively, D is TRBD1 (5 bases). The CDR3 extends over 12 amino acids. Trimming shortened V by 1 base and J by 6 bases, and 6 bases separated the two germline ends. Germline CDR1 is GTSNPN and CDR2 is SVGIG (reference sequence). The CDR3 is CAWSDRPGELFF. CDR3 bases: TGTGCCTGGAGTGACAGGCCCGGGGAGCTGTTTTTT.

The chain couples TRBV20-1 to TRBJ2-7, with TRBD1 identical over 9 bases. Germline V gene sequence: CDR1 DFQATT, CDR2 SNEGSKA (reference sequence). With V trimmed by 3 bases and J by 2 bases, 5 bases remained unmatched. The CDR3 has 14 amino acids. The CDR3 sequence: CSASTGTGTYEQYF. The CDR3 DNA reads as TGCAGTGCTAGTACCGGGACAGGGACCTACGAGCAGTACTTC.

The chain uses TRBV29-1 and TRBJ2-5; 12 positions match TRBD2. CDR3 length equals 17 residues. Germline V gives CDR1 SQVTM, CDR2 ANQGSEA. The J segment lost 6 bases and the V segment lost 1 base, leaving 12 bases of the junction unmatched. The CDR3 DNA is TGCAGCGTTGAAGCCACCTCACTAGCGGGAGGAAGGAAGACCCAGTACTTC. Its protein is CSVEATSLAGGRKTQYF. Looking up the rest from reference TRBV29-1 and TRBJ2-5 gives the full variable domain: SAVISQKPSRDICQRGTSLTIQCQVDSQVTMMFWYRQQPGQSLTLIATANQGSEATYESGFVIDKFPISRPNLTFSTLTVSNMSPEDSSIYLCSVEATSLAGGRKTQYFGPGTRLLVL.

This rearrangement joins TRBV3-1 (or the pseudogene TRBV3-2) to TRBJ2-2, with D unresolved. The CDR3 is made up of 15 amino acids. Germline values: CDR1 LGHDT, CDR2 YNNKEL (reference sequence). Trimming removed 3 bases from V and 0 bases from J, with 8 bases in between. CDR3 bases: TGTGCCAGCAGCCATTTGGCATCGAACACCGGGGAGCTGTTTTTT. Its protein product is CASSHLASNTGELFF.

This sequence joins TRBV2 and TRBJ2-3; 7 nucleotides agree with TRBD2. CDR3 size: 15 residues. V lost 2 bases and J lost 4; bases outside the gene matches: 6. Germline lookup yields CDR1 SNHLY and CDR2 FYNNEI. In DNA form, the CDR3 reads TGTGCCAGCAGTGAATGGCGGGAGAAGGCAGATACGCAGTATTTT. This sequence encodes CASSEWREKADTQYF.

The gene calls are TRBV11-3 and TRBJ2-7, with 8 nucleotides matching TRBD2. There are 14 residues in the CDR3. Trimming at V came to 4 bases and at J to 6 bases, leaving 8 bases not matched to a gene. Germline V gene data show CDR1 as SGHNT and CDR2 as YENEEA. For the CDR3, the DNA is TGTGCCAGCAGCTCGCAGGGGACTAGGGCCGAGCAGTACTTC. Its translation: CASSSQGTRAEQYF.